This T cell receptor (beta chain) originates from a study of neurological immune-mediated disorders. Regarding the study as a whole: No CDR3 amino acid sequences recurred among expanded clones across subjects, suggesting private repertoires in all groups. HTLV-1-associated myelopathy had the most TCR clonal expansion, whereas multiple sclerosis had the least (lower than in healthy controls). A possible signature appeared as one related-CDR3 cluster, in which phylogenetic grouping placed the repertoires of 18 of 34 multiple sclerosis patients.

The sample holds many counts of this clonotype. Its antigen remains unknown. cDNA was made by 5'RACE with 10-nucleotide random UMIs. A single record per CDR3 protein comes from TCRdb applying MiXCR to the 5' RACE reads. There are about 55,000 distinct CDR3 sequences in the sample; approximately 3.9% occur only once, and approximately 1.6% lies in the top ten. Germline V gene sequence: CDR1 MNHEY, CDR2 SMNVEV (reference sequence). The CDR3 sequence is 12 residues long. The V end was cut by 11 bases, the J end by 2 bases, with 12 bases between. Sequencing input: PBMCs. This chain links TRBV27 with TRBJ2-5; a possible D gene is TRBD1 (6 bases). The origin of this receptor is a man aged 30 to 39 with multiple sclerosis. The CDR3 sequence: CAHRQEQETQYF. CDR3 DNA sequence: TGTGCCCACCGACAGGAACAAGAGACCCAGTACTTC.